This TCR beta chain was retrieved from a study of early T cells in non-severe SARS-CoV-2 infection. As for the study in general: Unsorted whole blood bulk RNA was sequenced, with unpaired chains.

This clonotype was recorded many times. What it binds is unknown. Study outcomes and limitations: Matching against VDJdb likely underestimated virus-specific expansions, favoring anti-spike CD8.

V was pared by 5 bases and J by 2 bases, with 10 bases between. The CDR3 contains 14 residues. CDR1 and CDR2 (germline): SNHLY, FYNNEI. cDNA molecules, individually, were tagged with unique molecular identifiers. Via MiXCR, TCRdb re-called the 5' RACE reads, giving one row per CDR3 protein. The sample records 25,000 to 35,000 distinct CDR3 sequences, about 3.9% being singletons. The chain has TRBV2 and TRBJ2-1, with D unclear. The sequence was obtained from an adult who was a healthcare worker with PCR-confirmed SARS-CoV-2 infection or an uninfected control (not recorded which). The source material was whole blood. The CDR3 DNA follows: TGTGCCAGCAGTTTGCGCGGAGCCTACAATGAGCAGTTCTTC. Translated: CASSLRGAYNEQFF.